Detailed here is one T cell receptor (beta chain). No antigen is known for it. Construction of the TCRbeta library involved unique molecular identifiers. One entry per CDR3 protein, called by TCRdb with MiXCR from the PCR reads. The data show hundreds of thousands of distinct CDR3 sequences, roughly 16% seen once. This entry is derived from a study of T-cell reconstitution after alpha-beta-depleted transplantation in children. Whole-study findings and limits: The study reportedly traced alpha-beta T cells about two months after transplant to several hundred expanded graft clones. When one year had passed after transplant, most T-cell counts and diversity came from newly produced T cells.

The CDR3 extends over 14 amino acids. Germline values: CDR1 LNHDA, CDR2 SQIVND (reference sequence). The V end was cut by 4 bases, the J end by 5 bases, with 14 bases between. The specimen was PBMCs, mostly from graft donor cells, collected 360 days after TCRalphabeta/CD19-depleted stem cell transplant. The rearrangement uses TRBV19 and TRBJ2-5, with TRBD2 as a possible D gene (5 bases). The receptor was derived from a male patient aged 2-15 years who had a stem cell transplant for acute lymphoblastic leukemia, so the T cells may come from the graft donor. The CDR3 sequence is CASSKASPGETQYF. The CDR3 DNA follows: TGTGCCAGTAGTAAGGCTAGCCCTGGGGAGACCCAGTACTTC. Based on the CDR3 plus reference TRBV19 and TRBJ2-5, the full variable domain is DGGITQSPKYLFRKEGQNVTLSCEQNLNHDAMYWYRQDPGQGLRLIYYSQIVNDFQKGDIAEGYSVSREKKESFPLTVTSAQKNPTAFYLCASSKASPGETQYFGPGTRLLVL.